The 12 T cell receptor beta chains reported below all come from one sample, sequenced in a study of blood T cell repertoires in COVID-19. Produced via immunoSEQ multiplex PCR; TCRdb's table is partial and in-frame only. The profile covers some 230,000 clones, with 82% appearing a single time and around 8% taken by the ten largest. Sequencing was carried out using peripheral blood. These receptors came from a woman of 80 years or more with COVID-19, enrolled during active disease.

The rearrangement joins TRBV5-6 to TRBJ2-1, with 8 bases aligning to TRBD2. The CDR3 sequence is 15 residues long. V shed 4 bases, J shed 0 bases, and the junction held 3 bases outside the gene matches. Germline V gene lookup returns CDR1 SGHDT and CDR2 YYEEEE. CDR3 DNA: TGTGCCAGCAGCCAACTAGCGGTCTCCTACAATGAGCAGTTCTTC. It yields the protein CASSQLAVSYNEQFF.

This chain connects TRBV30 to TRBJ2-1, with 8 nucleotides matching TRBD2. Germline V gene lookup returns CDR1 GTSNPN and CDR2 SVGIG (reference sequence). This CDR3 spans 15 amino acids. V trimming: 3 bases; J trimming: 8 bases; junction bases outside the gene matches: 12. The CDR3 DNA reads as TGTGCCTGGAGAGGTATGGCGGGGGGATCCGATGAGCAGTTCTTC. Protein product: CAWRGMAGGSDEQFF.

This chain uses TRBV3-1 (or the pseudogene TRBV3-2) with TRBJ2-7; possible D gene TRBD1, 6 bases. V was pared by 4 bases and J by 3 bases, with 10 bases between. The CDR3 length is 13 residues. Looked up from germline, CDR1 is LGHDT and CDR2 is YNNKEL (reference sequence). The CDR3 coding sequence is TGTGCCAGCAGCCGGGACACCAGCTACGAGCAGTACTTC. It codes for CASSRDTSYEQYF.

The CDR3 loop reads CASSPFNLNTEAFF. The DNA for the CDR3 is TGTGCCAGTTCCCCTTTTAACTTGAACACTGAAGCTTTCTTT. The J gene is TRBJ1-1, the V gene TRBV19; D unclear. The germline V and J ends were trimmed by 8 bases and 0 bases, with 13 bases remaining between them. In germline, CDR1 is LNHDA, CDR2 SQIVND (reference sequence). This CDR3 region has 14 residues.

The chain joins TRBV7-9 to TRBJ1-1; no clear D. CDR1 SEHNR and CDR2 FQNEAQ come from the germline V gene (reference sequence). There are 15 residues in the CDR3. V shed 3 bases and J shed 2 bases, with 13 bases lying between them. The CDR3 here is CASSFYGRGNTEAFF. CDR3 DNA sequence: TGTGCCAGCAGCTTCTACGGTCGGGGAAACACTGAAGCTTTCTTT.

The chain is built from TRBV28 and TRBJ2-3; 10 nucleotides line up with TRBD2. This CDR3 has 15 amino acids. Germline-derived CDR1 and CDR2 are MDHEN and SYDVKM. The J segment lost 2 bases and the V segment lost 3 bases, leaving 2 bases of the junction unmatched. The CDR3 DNA reads TGTGCCAGCAGTTTTCTAGCGGGAGACACAGATACGCAGTATTTT. Translating gives CASSFLAGDTDTQYF. The full variable domain, rest sourced from reference TRBV28 and TRBJ2-3, is DVKVTQSSRYLVKRTGEKVFLECVQDMDHENMFWYRQDPGLGLRLIYFSYDVKMKEKGDIPEGYSVSREKKERFSLILESASTNQTSMYLCASSFLAGDTDTQYFGPGTRLTVL.

The V gene is TRBV28, the J gene TRBJ1-4; D possibly corresponds to TRBD1 (6 bases). V shed 8 bases and J shed 0 bases, with 7 bases lying between them. The CDR3 sequence is 13 residues long. CDR1 MDHEN and CDR2 SYDVKM come from the germline V gene. DNA for the CDR3: TGTGCCAGCTACAGGGCAACTAATGAAAAACTGTTTTTT. The encoded protein is CASYRATNEKLFF.

The chain combines TRBV6-5 with TRBJ1-1; TRBD1 is a possible D gene (5 bases). The CDR3 length is 16 residues. Germline V gene lookup returns CDR1 MNHEY and CDR2 SVGAGI. V was pared by 0 bases and J by 4 bases, with 15 bases between. The CDR3 DNA follows: TGTGCCAGCAGTTACTCGATGTTGGGGGGAGGCACTGAAGCTTTCTTT. Amino acids: CASSYSMLGGGTEAFF.

This chain uses TRBV6-5 with TRBJ1-2; no reliable D call. V shed 2 bases and J shed 9 bases, with 22 bases lying between them. The CDR3 is 16 amino acids. Germline CDR1 reads MNHEY; CDR2 reads SVGAGI. The CDR3 region has the DNA TGTGCCAGCAGTTACAGGAGTCCGCCTTCGGGGAGTAGCTACACCTTC. This codes for CASSYRSPPSGSSYTF.

The rearrangement joins TRBV29-1 to TRBJ2-1; 7 positions agree with TRBD2. The trim removed 3 bases at V and 7 bases at J, leaving 9 bases unmatched. Germline-derived CDR1 and CDR2 are SQVTM and ANQGSEA. The CDR3 is made up of 14 amino acids. The DNA for the CDR3 is TGCAGCGTTGAGGGCGGGGGACGTAGGAATGAGCAGTTCTTC. Its protein product is CSVEGGGRRNEQFF.

This chain joins TRBV2 and TRBJ1-2, with TRBD1 identical over 10 bases. Germline CDR1 reads SNHLY; CDR2 reads FYNNEI. J gave up 7 bases and V 6 bases, and 8 bases lay outside the gene matches. The CDR3 is 14 residues long. The CDR3 loop is CASSVGTGVSGYTF. The CDR3, as DNA: TGTGCCAGCAGCGTCGGGACAGGGGTTAGTGGCTACACCTTC.

This clone was seen once. The chain is built from TRBV6-5 and TRBJ2-5; 8 bases map to TRBD1. Trimming took 6 bases from V and 5 from J; bases not matched to a gene: 2. CDR1 is MNHEY, CDR2 SVGAGI, per germline. The CDR3 spans 12 residues. CDR3 in amino acids: CASSRGRETQYF. The CDR3 DNA reads as TGTGCCAGCAGCAGGGGGCGGGAGACCCAGTACTTC.